This T cell receptor (beta chain) was identified in a study of Ad26.COV2.S vaccination and SARS-CoV-2 variants. Looking at the study overall: Once, or twice with 56 days between doses, Ad26.COV2.S was given intramuscularly. Findings and caveats of the study: The authors reported substantial breadth in spike-specific CD8+ and CD4+ T cell responses after vaccination.

Libraries were prepared by immunoSEQ multiplex PCR; TCRdb keeps only in-frame clonotypes and omits some of them. Of about 400,000 clones in the sample, 88% were seen once. Unmatched junction bases numbered 6, after V lost 6 bases and J lost 5 bases. The CDR3 runs 13 residues. CDR1 and CDR2 (germline): ENHRY, SYGVKD. This clone occurred once. Its antigen is unknown. Treatment specified: around 19 received Ad26.COV2.S at low or high dose, single or two shots; five or six received placebo; per-sample allocation not given. Sample collection was performed on day 63 after the first vaccine or placebo injection.

This rearrangement joins TRBV10-3 to TRBJ2-5; 7 bases align to TRBD1. The sample consisted of peripheral blood, taken in a trial of Ad26.COV2.S vaccine versus placebo. The sequence came from a person between 18 and 60 years old who received the Ad26.COV2.S COVID-19 vaccine or a placebo. The CDR3 nucleotides are TGTGCCATCAGCTCACAGGGGTGGGAGACCCAGTACTTC. It translates to CAISSQGWETQYF.